Listed here are 2 T cell receptor beta chains from one sample, sequenced in a study of beta chain features in type 1 diabetes. The authors reverse transcribed all of the isolated RNA, so sequencing captured expressed TCRB transcripts. The method was immunoSEQ multiplex PCR; TCRdb's version includes in-frame clones alone and lacks a portion of them. This sample has a few hundred thousand clones; 30% occur once, and the top ten carry almost 0.065%. The sample comprised naive CD4+ T cells from blood. The receptors were gathered from a man aged 18 to 35 in good health.

This clone occurred a few times. The rearrangement uses TRBV19 and TRBJ2-1, with 10 bases matching TRBD2. Per germline, CDR1 LNHDA and CDR2 SQIVND (reference sequence). V shed 2 bases and J 4 bases; nucleotides not matched to a gene: 5. The CDR3 is made up of 16 amino acids. The CDR3 reads CASSIYTSGNYNEQFF. CDR3 bases: TGTGCCAGTAGTATATACACTAGCGGGAATTACAATGAGCAGTTCTTC.

The chain recombines TRBV6-5 with TRBJ2-7, with a possible D match to TRBD1 (5 bases). The CDR3 totals 14 residues. V dropped 6 bases and J dropped 1 base, with 13 bases sitting between them. Germline assignment: CDR1 MNHEY and CDR2 SVGAGI. This chain's CDR3 is CASSSGQVSYEQYF. In DNA form, the CDR3 reads TGTGCCAGCAGCTCAGGGCAAGTATCCTACGAGCAGTACTTC.